This is a list of T cell receptor beta chains from one sample in a study of metastatic and nonmetastatic thyroid tumors. TCRdb reanalyzed the PCR reads with MiXCR. This table has some 32,000 clones, around 20% appearing once. Sequenced sample: blood. All receptors come from a female donor with papillary thyroid cancer or a benign thyroid nodule (not recorded which). Some clones in this sample may be carry-over from other donors' samples. Each CDR3 is given with its conserved first and last residue. D genes are given only for firm matches. The size entry is marked missing in some rows and otherwise reads once, few, many or a size class.

TRBV19	TRBD1	many	TRBJ1-1	TGTGCCAGTAGTATAGAACAGGGGGCTGAAGCTTTCTTT	CASSIEQGAEAFF
TRBV7-3	-	-	TRBJ2-2	TGTGCCAGCAGCTTAACGTCCCACACCCGGGACACCGGGGAGCTGTTTTTT	CASSLTSHTRDTGELFF
TRBV4-2	-	once	TRBJ1-2	TGTGCCAGCAGCCAAGATATGCAGTCCCCCTTCTGGGGCTACACCTTC	CASSQDMQSPFWGYTF
TRBV6-1	-	few	TRBJ1-3	TGTGCCACCGCGACACGCGGAGGTGGAAACACCATATATTTT	CATATRGGGNTIYF
TRBV5-1	TRBD2	many	TRBJ2-5	TGCGCCAGCAGCCCGGGACTAGCGGGGCACCAAGAGACCCAGTACTTC	CASSPGLAGHQETQYF
TRBV5-1	TRBD2	many	TRBJ2-5	TGCGCCAGCAGCTTTCTAGCGGGAGTCCAAGAGACCCAGTACTTC	CASSFLAGVQETQYF
TRBV5-6	-	medium-sized	TRBJ2-3	TGTGCCAGCAGCTTGGTGGCGGGGAACACAGATACGCAGTATTTT	CASSLVAGNTDTQYF
TRBV20-1	TRBD2	once	TRBJ2-3	TGCAGTGCTCCGCGACTAGCGGGAGAGGGAGGGGTCACAGATACGCAGTATTTT	CSAPRLAGEGGVTDTQYF
TRBV28	TRBD2	few	TRBJ2-1	TGTGCCAGCAGGCCTAGCGGAGACAATGAGCAGTTCTTC	CASRPSGDNEQFF
TRBV19	TRBD1	many	TRBJ1-2	TGTGCCAGTAGTATCCGGACAGGAACTAACTATGGCTACACCTTC	CASSIRTGTNYGYTF
TRBV13	-	-	TRBJ2-3	TGTGCCAGCAGCTTAAGGGGCCAGACCACAGATACGCAGTATTTT	CASSLRGQTTDTQYF
TRBV5-1	TRBD1	-	TRBJ1-6	TGCGCCAGCAGCCCCAGGGGGTCTTATGATTCACCCCTCCACTTT	CASSPRGSYDSPLHF
TRBV5-1	-	-	TRBJ1-2	TGCGCCAGCAGCTTGGAGCCCATCTGGGGCTACACCTTC	CASSLEPIWGYTF
TRBV7-2	-	many	TRBJ1-1	TGTGCCAGCAGCTTTCTCCCCACAGAGCAAGCTTTCTTT	CASSFLPTEQAFF
TRBV5-1	-	-	TRBJ1-2	TGCGCCAGCAGACACGACACGGACCTTGGCTACACCTTC	CASRHDTDLGYTF
TRBV2	-	few	TRBJ2-7	TGTGCCAGCAGTGAAAATTCCGAGCAGTACTTC	CASSENSEQYF
TRBV6-1	TRBD1	-	TRBJ2-5	TGTGCCAGCAGTGAAGGACAGGGGCAAGAGACCCAGTACTTC	CASSEGQGQETQYF
TRBV6-1	-	few	TRBJ1-1	TGTGCCAGCAGTTCGGCGGGATACACTGAAGCTTTCTTT	CASSSAGYTEAFF
TRBV28	-	many	TRBJ1-5	TGTGCCAGCAGTGGACTTGGATTTAGCAATCAGCCCCAGCATTTT	CASSGLGFSNQPQHF
TRBV6-1	-	many	TRBJ2-1	TGTGCCAGCAGTGAATCTCAGAACAATGAGCAGTTCTTC	CASSESQNNEQFF
TRBV3-1	TRBD1	many	TRBJ2-2	TGTGCCAGCAGCCCACCCCGAGGCAGGGGGCCGACCACCGGGGAGCTGTTTTTT	CASSPPRGRGPTTGELFF
TRBV5-1	-	few	TRBJ2-7	TGCGCCGGCAGCTACCAATTGGGGGCCGGCGACGAGCAGTACTTC	CAGSYQLGAGDEQYF
TRBV6-1	TRBD1	many	TRBJ1-6	TGTGCCAGCAGTCCAACCGGGACAGGGGGTTCACCCCTCCACTTT	CASSPTGTGGSPLHF
TRBV6-1	-	-	TRBJ2-7	TGTGCCAGCGAGGGCGGGGTCATATCCTACGAGCAGTACTTC	CASEGGVISYEQYF
TRBV2	-	-	TRBJ2-3	TGTGCCAGCAACTGGCGGAAGACAGATACGCAGTATTTT	CASNWRKTDTQYF
TRBV6-1	TRBD1	-	TRBJ2-1	TGTGCCAGCAGTGAAGCGCATAGGGGGCAGGATGAGCAGTTCTTC	CASSEAHRGQDEQFF
TRBV6-2/TRBV6-3	TRBD2	few	TRBJ2-3	TGTGCCAGCAGTTACTCGCCGGGACTAGCGGGAGTGACAGATACGCAGTATTTT	CASSYSPGLAGVTDTQYF
TRBV6-4	TRBD2	many	TRBJ2-1	TGTGCCAGCAGTGCAGAAGCGGGAGGGGGCCATGAGCAGTTCTTC	CASSAEAGGGHEQFF
TRBV28	-	few	TRBJ2-1	TGTGCCAGCAGTTTGCTGTCTGAGCAGTTCTTC	CASSLLSEQFF
TRBV27	TRBD2	-	TRBJ2-3	TGTGCCAGCAGCTTCGGGACTAGCCTTACAGATACGCAGTATTTT	CASSFGTSLTDTQYF
TRBV11-3	-	-	TRBJ2-1	TGTGCCAGCAGCCTCTCTGGCGCTGGGCAGTTCTTC	CASSLSGAGQFF
TRBV28	-	medium-sized	TRBJ1-6	TGTGCCAGCCACAGGAGCGCGGATAATTCACCCCTCCACTTT	CASHRSADNSPLHF
TRBV28	-	many	TRBJ1-2	TGTGCCAGCGACAGTAACTATGGCTACACCTTC	CASDSNYGYTF
TRBV15	TRBD1	many	TRBJ2-7	TGTGCCACCAGCGCCCCAGGACAGGGGAAGGGCTACGAGCAGTACTTC	CATSAPGQGKGYEQYF
TRBV20-1	TRBD2	many	TRBJ2-5	TGCAGTGCTAGAGGTAGCGGGGGGGCTGAGACCCAGTACTTC	CSARGSGGAETQYF
TRBV4-2	TRBD1	many	TRBJ1-5	TGTGCCAGCAGCCAAGGTTCAGGGGGGAGCAATCAGCCCCAGCATTTT	CASSQGSGGSNQPQHF
TRBV2	-	-	TRBJ1-2	TGTGCCAGCAGTGAACAAGGGGGGGGCCCTTCGACTTTGTACTATGGCTACACCTTC	CASSEQGGGPSTLYYGYTF
TRBV20-1	TRBD2	-	TRBJ2-2	TGCAGTGCTAGAGATCTTGCTAGCGGGAGGACTCGGGGGGAGCTGTTTTTT	CSARDLASGRTRGELFF
TRBV6-1	TRBD2	medium-sized	TRBJ2-3	TGTGCCAGCAGTGAATTAGCGGGGAGCACAGATACGCAGTATTTT	CASSELAGSTDTQYF
TRBV20-1	TRBD1	large	TRBJ1-5	TGCAGTGCTAGCGACCCCGGGACAGTCAGTCAGCCCCAGCATTTT	CSASDPGTVSQPQHF
TRBV10-1	-	many	TRBJ2-3	TGCGCCAGCAAACATTCCATGAGCACAGATACGCAGTATTTT	CASKHSMSTDTQYF
TRBV5-1	-	many	TRBJ2-3	TGCGCCAGCAGCTTTCACAGGGACACAGATACGCAGTATTTT	CASSFHRDTDTQYF
TRBV10-3	TRBD2	-	TRBJ2-2	TGTGCCCCCAGCTATGCGGGAGGGCCGAACACCGGGGAGCTGTTTTTT	CAPSYAGGPNTGELFF
TRBV11-3	-	-	TRBJ2-7	TGTGCCAGCAGTTCGACTGGATACGAGCAGTACTTC	CASSSTGYEQYF
TRBV27	-	few	TRBJ2-7	TGTGCCAGCAGTGATAGGTTTCGGGCGTCGTGGGAGCAGTACTTC	CASSDRFRASWEQYF
TRBV5-1	TRBD1	-	TRBJ1-6	TGCGCCAGCAGCTTGACAGGGGTTAATTCACCCCTCCACTTT	CASSLTGVNSPLHF
TRBV27	-	many	TRBJ2-3	TGTGCCAGCAGTTTATCTACGGGGGGCACAGATACGCAGTATTTT	CASSLSTGGTDTQYF
TRBV19	-	many	TRBJ1-1	TGTGCCAGTAGTGCCCGTGGGTCCGACACTGAAGCTTTCTTT	CASSARGSDTEAFF
TRBV6-1	-	few	TRBJ2-1	TGTGCCAGCAGTGAGGAGGGCTATGGGCAGTTCTTC	CASSEEGYGQFF
TRBV6-1	-	few	TRBJ1-6	TGTGCCAGCAGGGACACCTATAATTCACCCCTCCACTTT	CASRDTYNSPLHF
TRBV5-1	TRBD2	-	TRBJ2-2	TGCGCCAGCAGCCGCCTGACTAGCGGGATAATCTCCGGGGAGCTGTTTTTT	CASSRLTSGIISGELFF
TRBV5-1	-	many	TRBJ2-1	TGCGCCAGCAGCTCGGCCGGGGAACCCTACAATGAGCAGTTCTTC	CASSSAGEPYNEQFF
TRBV6-1	TRBD1	many	TRBJ2-7	TGTGCCAGCAGGAGACAGGGGGCGCGCGAGCAGTACTTC	CASRRQGAREQYF
TRBV5-6	TRBD2	many	TRBJ2-1	TGTGCCAGCAGCCTGACTAGCGGGGCCTACAATGAGCAGTTCTTC	CASSLTSGAYNEQFF
TRBV7-2	TRBD1	-	TRBJ2-2	TGTGCCAGCAGCTTAGGGACAGGGAACACCGGGGAGCTGTTTTTT	CASSLGTGNTGELFF
TRBV5-1	-	many	TRBJ2-3	TGCGCCAGCAGCTTGCCAGCGGGCACAGATACGCAGTATTTT	CASSLPAGTDTQYF
TRBV11-3	-	once	TRBJ2-7	TGTGCCAGCAGCTTAAGCCAAAGTCGGGGTATCGAGCAGTACTTC	CASSLSQSRGIEQYF
TRBV6-2/TRBV6-3	-	few	TRBJ1-2	TGTGCCAGCACCTCCGATGAGAGGGGGGGCGCGGACGGCTACACCTTC	CASTSDERGGADGYTF
TRBV4-1	-	-	TRBJ1-2	TGCGCCAGCAGCCAAGAGATAGGGGCCTATGGCTACACCTTC	CASSQEIGAYGYTF